This T cell receptor beta chain was observed in a study of blood T cell repertoires in COVID-19. The wider study: Samples representing acute and convalescent COVID-19 were sourced from the United States, Italy and Spain.

TCRdb's copy holds only in-frame clones and misses some; the assay was immunoSEQ multiplex PCR. The table includes about 120,000 clones, around nine tenths detected once. Germline lookup yields CDR1 WNHNN and CDR2 SYGVQD (reference sequence). Trimming cost V 2 bases and J 4 bases, with 8 bases left between them. The CDR3 sequence is 13 residues long. The clonotype originates from a human donor with active COVID-19. The donor label of this sample is uncertain. The J gene is TRBJ1-1, the V gene TRBV10-1; D is ambiguous. Sequenced material: peripheral blood. CDR3 region: CASSEDSITEAFF. The CDR3 DNA sequence: TGCGCCAGCAGTGAGGACTCGATCACTGAAGCTTTCTTT.